These 22 T cell receptor beta chains were sequenced from one sample in a study of blood T cell repertoires in COVID-19. Measured with immunoSEQ multiplex PCR; TCRdb has only the in-frame clones, and not every one. The repertoire holds 250,000 or so clones, with 80% to 90% as singletons. Material for sequencing was peripheral blood. All receptors come from a man aged 25 to 40 with active or convalescent COVID-19.

V and J are TRBV5-6 and TRBJ1-4, with D possibly being TRBD1 (5 bases). The V gene lost 5 bases and the J gene lost 4 bases, with 12 bases spanning the gap. The CDR3 covers 14 residues. CDR1 is SGHDT, CDR2 YYEEEE, per germline. The CDR3 DNA follows: TGTGCCAGCAGTGGAGGGGCAGGTAATGAAAAACTGTTTTTT. The encoded protein is CASSGGAGNEKLFF.

This sequence joins TRBV7-9 and TRBJ1-1; 8 bases line up with TRBD1. The germline V gene encodes CDR1 SEHNR and CDR2 FQNEAQ (reference sequence). V lost 4 bases and J lost 11; bases outside the gene matches: 9. The CDR3 has 13 residues. This CDR3 is CASSSGQVGAAFF. CDR3 bases: TGTGCCAGCAGCTCGGGACAGGTCGGGGCGGCTTTCTTT.

V is TRBV5-1 and J is TRBJ2-7; tentatively, D is TRBD2 (6 bases). The CDR3 extends over 14 amino acids. Germline V lookup: CDR1 SGHRS, CDR2 YFSETQ. V lost 0 bases to trimming and J lost 6 bases, with 13 bases between them. The CDR3 region is CASSLDPGESEQYF. The CDR3 DNA reads as TGCGCCAGCAGCTTGGATCCGGGGGAGAGCGAGCAGTACTTC.

V usage is TRBV30 and J usage is TRBJ1-2; no clear D. V was clipped by 4 bases and J by 3 bases, with 18 bases between them. This CDR3 has 15 residues. The V gene's germline CDR1 is GTSNPN and CDR2 SVGIG (reference sequence). The CDR3 bases are TGTGCCTGGACGGAGTGGAGCGGTAGTGACTATGGCTACACCTTC. The encoded protein is CAWTEWSGSDYGYTF.

This rearrangement joins TRBV5-6 to TRBJ2-1, with 14 bases lining up with TRBD2. V was clipped by 4 bases and J by 6 bases; unmatched bases: 15. CDR3 size: 19 residues. Germline CDR1 SGHDT, CDR2 YYEEEE. As DNA, the CDR3 is TGTGCCAGCAGCCGGCTACTAGTTGAGACTAGCGGGGGGGCCAATGAGCAGTTCTTC. Amino acids: CASSRLLVETSGGANEQFF.

This clone was found once. V and J are TRBV7-2 and TRBJ2-5; TRBD2 agrees at 9 bases. This CDR3 region has 17 residues. V dropped 1 base and J dropped 2; count of bases not matched to a gene: 8. Per germline, CDR1 SGHTA and CDR2 FQGNSA. Here the CDR3 reads CASSLGSGGGGQETQYF. The CDR3 DNA follows: TGTGCCAGCAGCTTAGGGTCCGGCGGGGGGGGACAAGAGACCCAGTACTTC.

This sequence joins TRBV11-2 and TRBJ2-1; 10 nucleotides agree with TRBD1. Germline-derived CDR1 and CDR2 are SGHAT and FQNNGV. This CDR3 region has 15 residues. J lost 7 bases, V lost 6 bases, and 9 bases had no gene match. The CDR3 DNA sequence: TGTGCCAGCAGGGAGGACAGGGGGGTAGTGAATGAGCAGTTCTTC. It specifies CASREDRGVVNEQFF. Full variable domain (remainder filled in from reference TRBV11-2 and TRBJ2-1): EAGVAQSPRYKIIEKRQSVAFWCNPISGHATLYWYQQILGQGPKLLIQFQNNGVVDDSQLPKDRFSAERLKGVDSTLKIQPAKLEDSAVYLCASREDRGVVNEQFFGPGTRLTVL.

The V call is TRBV2, the J call TRBJ2-2; 7 positions match TRBD2. The germline V gene encodes CDR1 SNHLY and CDR2 FYNNEI. V was clipped by 6 bases and J by 6 bases; unmatched bases: 16. CDR3 length: 17 residues. CDR3 nucleotides: TGTGCCAGCAGGAGGTGGGGTGGCGGGGGAGAAGCCGGGGAGCTGTTTTTT. Amino acids: CASRRWGGGGEAGELFF.

Comments on this clone: This CDR3 is also generated by other DNA sequences in the sample. This CDR3 is CASSIDLRNTEAFF. CDR3 coding DNA: TGTGCCAGTAGTATAGATCTGCGGAACACTGAAGCTTTCTTT. The rearrangement joins TRBV19 to TRBJ1-1; D uncertain. The CDR3 has 14 residues. The germline V and J ends were trimmed by 0 bases and 1 base, with 6 bases remaining between them. Looked up from germline, CDR1 is LNHDA and CDR2 is SQIVND (reference sequence). Variable domain in full (rest from reference TRBV19 and TRBJ1-1): DGGITQSPKYLFRKEGQNVTLSCEQNLNHDAMYWYRQDPGQGLRLIYYSQIVNDFQKGDIAEGYSVSREKKESFPLTVTSAQKNPTAFYLCASSIDLRNTEAFFGQGTRLTVV.

The chain combines TRBV18 with TRBJ2-1; 7 bases are shared with TRBD2. Germline assignment: CDR1 KGHSH and CDR2 LQKENI. The CDR3 is 16 residues long. Trimming removed 1 base from V and 7 bases from J; junction bases left unmatched: 10. The CDR3 nucleotides read TGTGCCAGCTCACCACGGGTGGCGGGGGTGTTTAATGAGCAGTTCTTC. It specifies CASSPRVAGVFNEQFF.

The chain carries TRBV19 and TRBJ1-5, with no clear D. The CDR3 has 14 residues. The germline V and J ends were trimmed by 6 bases and 6 bases, with 15 bases remaining between them. Germline CDR1 reads LNHDA; CDR2 reads SQIVND (reference sequence). The CDR3 loop reads CASRKREVSQPQHF. The CDR3 DNA reads as TGTGCCAGTAGGAAAAGGGAGGTGAGTCAGCCCCAGCATTTT.

The rearrangement uses TRBV12-5 and TRBJ1-1; D is perhaps TRBD1 (5 bases). The germline V and J ends were trimmed by 3 bases and 1 base, with 6 bases remaining between them. There are 13 residues in the CDR3. Germline loops: CDR1 LGHNT, CDR2 FRNRAP. The CDR3 sequence: CASGFQGNTEAFF. DNA of the CDR3: TGTGCTAGTGGTTTTCAGGGGAACACTGAAGCTTTCTTT.

The genes are TRBV21-1 and TRBJ2-5; the listed D gene, TRBD2, was not tested against the DNA. TRBV21-1 is a pseudogene. The CDR3 length is 17 residues. The CDR3 DNA sequence: TGTGCCAGCAGCAAACTTACCCGCGGCGCCCCCGAAGAGACCCAGTACTTC. This translates into CASSKLTRGAPEETQYF.

This rearrangement joins TRBV9 to TRBJ2-3, with TRBD2 matching over 16 bases. The germline V gene encodes CDR1 SGDLS and CDR2 YYNGEE. With V trimmed by 7 bases and J by 4 bases, 6 bases remained unmatched. CDR3 length: 16 residues. The CDR3 protein is CASGAGLAGGPDTQYF. CDR3 DNA: TGTGCCAGCGGCGCGGGACTAGCGGGGGGGCCAGATACGCAGTATTTT. Together with reference TRBV9 and TRBJ2-3, the CDR3 gives the full variable domain: DSGVTQTPKHLITATGQRVTLRCSPRSGDLSVYWYQQSLDQGLQFLIQYYNGEERAKGNILERFSAQQFPDLHSELNLSSLELGDSALYFCASGAGLAGGPDTQYFGPGTRLTVL.

J is TRBJ1-3 and V is TRBV5-5; no definite D call. Germline V lookup: CDR1 SGHKS, CDR2 YYEKEE (reference sequence). The CDR3 length is 15 residues. V lost 4 bases, J lost 4 bases, and 15 bases lay in between. CDR3 nucleotide sequence: TGTGCCAGCAGCCCAGGAGCGGGGTTCGGAAACACCATATATTTT. It specifies CASSPGAGFGNTIYF.

V and J are TRBV3-1 (or the pseudogene TRBV3-2) and TRBJ1-2; D remains unclear. In germline, CDR1 is LGHDT, CDR2 YNNKEL (reference sequence). There are 19 residues in the CDR3. Trimming stripped 0 bases from V and 4 bases from J, with 24 bases between. The DNA for the CDR3 is TGTGCCAGCAGCCAAGATTCCGTTCTTACCTCCCCGGAGGGCTATGGCTACACCTTC. It specifies CASSQDSVLTSPEGYGYTF.

The gene calls are TRBV7-3 and TRBJ2-5, with 9 bases identical to TRBD1. This CDR3 spans 15 amino acids. Germline V CDR1 and CDR2: SGHTA, FQGTGA. J was trimmed by 5 bases and V by 5 bases; bases with no gene match: 9. CDR3 sequence reads: CASSRTGGFGETQYF. CDR3 bases: TGTGCCAGCAGCAGAACAGGGGGCTTCGGGGAGACCCAGTACTTC.

Only one count was recorded for this clone. Here the CDR3 DNA reads TGTGCCAGCTCACCACCGACTAGCGGGGGGGTCGACGGGGAGCTGTTTTTT. This gives the protein CASSPPTSGGVDGELFF. V and J are TRBV18 and TRBJ2-2; 14 bases are a match to TRBD2. The germline V gene has CDR1 KGHSH and CDR2 LQKENI. This CDR3 has 17 amino acids. V was clipped by 0 bases and J by 7 bases; unmatched bases: 4.

The V call is TRBV30, the J call TRBJ1-1, with a weak D call TRBD1 (5 bases). The germline V gene encodes CDR1 GTSNPN and CDR2 SVGIG (reference sequence). Trimming stripped 1 base from V and 1 base from J, with 16 bases between. This CDR3 is built from 16 residues. The CDR3 DNA follows: TGTGCCTGGAGTGGGACATCACCTTCCCAGAACACTGAAGCTTTCTTT. This gives the protein CAWSGTSPSQNTEAFF.

The chain employs TRBV11-3 and TRBJ2-1, with 8 bases aligning to TRBD2. Germline CDR1 is SGHNT and CDR2 is YENEEA. This CDR3 comprises 19 residues. The ends lost 5 bases at V and 6 bases at J; junction bases unmatched: 21. In nucleotides, the CDR3 is TGTGCCAGCAGCCCCGGTTTAGGGCGGGGGGCCGATTTGGCCAATGAGCAGTTCTTC. Translating gives CASSPGLGRGADLANEQFF.

In the case of this clone: This specimen includes other DNA sequences encoding the same CDR3. V is TRBV6-5 and J is TRBJ1-6; D is possibly TRBD1 (5 bases). Germline V lookup: CDR1 MNHEY, CDR2 SVGAGI. Trimming shortened V by 0 bases and J by 7 bases, and 10 bases separated the two germline ends. The CDR3 covers 15 residues. The DNA for the CDR3 is TGTGCCAGCAGTTACTCGGCAGGGCGCAATTCACCCCTCCACTTT. Translated: CASSYSAGRNSPLHF.

The chain is built from TRBV5-5 and TRBJ1-1; D ambiguous. Trimming shortened V by 1 base and J by 4 bases, and 14 bases separated the two germline ends. Per germline, CDR1 SGHKS and CDR2 YYEKEE (reference sequence). The CDR3 is made up of 15 amino acids. The CDR3 bases are TGTGCCAGCAGCTTGCAGTACGGGTTTGCCACTGAAGCTTTCTTT. It yields the protein CASSLQYGFATEAFF.